The clone carrying this T cell receptor beta chain was observed once. This sample is drawn from a study of blood T cell repertoires in COVID-19. Using immunoSEQ multiplex PCR, the repertoire was profiled, and TCRdb retains in-frame clones only, with some absent. The sample lists some 60,000 clones, around 87% occurring once. The CDR3 has 15 amino acids. Germline V gives CDR1 LNHDA, CDR2 SQIVND (reference sequence). Between the trimmed V and J ends, which lost 0 bases and 7 bases, there was a span of 13 bases. The sequence was obtained from a human donor with active COVID-19. The donor label of this sample is uncertain. Sequencing used peripheral blood. This chain uses TRBV19 with TRBJ1-3; maybe TRBD1 (6 bases). Here the CDR3 DNA reads TGTGCCAGTAGTATAGATGGGACAAAAGCCAACACCATATATTTT. The encoded protein is CASSIDGTKANTIYF.